The rows below give T cell receptor beta chains drawn from one sample of a study of vaccination effects on CD4 cells after COVID-19. These receptors have no known antigen. Here immunoSEQ multiplex PCR was the method, and the copy in TCRdb shows in-frame clones only, minus some. Here the sample spans under 50,000 clones, around 76% being singletons. This material consisted of CD4+ T cells from PBMCs cultured without peptide, taken before COVID-19 vaccination. These receptors were taken from a human donor who had a prior SARS-CoV-2 infection. CDR3s include the opening cysteine and the closing phenylalanine or tryptophan. The D gene is left open where the match is weak.

V: TRBV6-6; D: .; CDR3: CASSSWESDTQYF
V: TRBV9; D: .; CDR3: CASSVDRVSTEAFF
V: TRBV11-2; D: .; CDR3: CASSTRDPGATNEKLFF
V: TRBV6-6; D: TRBD1; CDR3: CASTGAWGYQPQHF
V: TRBV5-4; D: .; CDR3: CASSYLNRDNEQFF
V: TRBV7-9; D: TRBD2; CDR3: CASSFDSGGYEQYF
V: TRBV7-2; D: .; CDR3: CASSLPRADTQYF
V: TRBV9; D: .; CDR3: CASSVGPGAFQPQHF
V: TRBV6-1; D: .; CDR3: CASSEAIRADGYTF
V: TRBV27; D: TRBD2; CDR3: CASRQILAGGTKNIQYF
V: TRBV5-4; D: .; CDR3: CASSLQGAPYNSPLHF
V: TRBV5-4; D: TRBD2; CDR3: CASSSGTSSYNEQFF
V: TRBV4-1; D: TRBD1; CDR3: CASRKGDRHSYEQYF
V: TRBV27; D: TRBD1; CDR3: CASSVTGGSPLHF
V: TRBV6-5; D: .; CDR3: CASSYSPRITEAFF
V: TRBV9; D: .; CDR3: CASSSWAGLDNEQFF
V: TRBV12-5; D: .; CDR3: CASGLWGGRNQPQHF
V: TRBV2; D: .; CDR3: CASSGIVRGNEQFF
V: TRBV7-3; D: TRBD2; CDR3: CASSSLGLAGADTQYF
V: TRBV19; D: .; CDR3: CASSPVVGAGLDEQYF
V: TRBV5-1; D: TRBD1; CDR3: CASSQDRGMSGDTQYF
V: TRBV6-4; D: TRBD1; CDR3: CASSDFGDRGRSSPLHF
V: TRBV7-9; D: TRBD1; CDR3: CASSYKVRDRASSGNTIYF
V: TRBV7-9; D: .; CDR3: CASFSSGYSYNEQFF
V: TRBV25-1; D: .; CDR3: CASSERRLNQPQHF
V: TRBV4-2; D: TRBD1; CDR3: CASSRSPGTGDGYTF
V: TRBV30; D: .; CDR3: CAWSATGESRYF
V: TRBV5-3; D: .; CDR3: CARSSPIRGTIYF
V: TRBV7-2; D: TRBD1; CDR3: CASSLVWDRFLAGANVLTF
V: TRBV2; D: TRBD2; CDR3: CASIGLLAGLVHEQFF
V: TRBV11-3; D: .; CDR3: CASSLSGIDQTYEQYF
V: TRBV30; D: .; CDR3: CAWTVQGSTEAFF
V: TRBV7-2; D: TRBD1; CDR3: CASSLNGQGAGKNIQYF
V: TRBV4-1; D: TRBD1; CDR3: CASSQDGQGTNLYGYTF
V: TRBV29-1; D: .; CDR3: CSVGTRLGETQYF
V: TRBV25-1; D: .; CDR3: CASSDDKSEAFF
V: TRBV6-5; D: TRBD2; CDR3: CASSYRIGRGWEQYF
V: TRBV6-5; D: TRBD2; CDR3: CASRTGTREQFF
V: TRBV5-4; D: .; CDR3: CASSLGAGNEQFF
V: TRBV7-2; D: TRBD2; CDR3: CASSLMGLDTDTQYF
V: TRBV4-2; D: .; CDR3: CASSQDLGIPNYGYTF
V: TRBV4-2; D: .; CDR3: CASSQDLGGGRNSPLHF
V: TRBV7-9; D: .; CDR3: CATPPPLAKGYEQYF
V: TRBV5-1; D: .; CDR3: CASSGGWQGKNEQYF